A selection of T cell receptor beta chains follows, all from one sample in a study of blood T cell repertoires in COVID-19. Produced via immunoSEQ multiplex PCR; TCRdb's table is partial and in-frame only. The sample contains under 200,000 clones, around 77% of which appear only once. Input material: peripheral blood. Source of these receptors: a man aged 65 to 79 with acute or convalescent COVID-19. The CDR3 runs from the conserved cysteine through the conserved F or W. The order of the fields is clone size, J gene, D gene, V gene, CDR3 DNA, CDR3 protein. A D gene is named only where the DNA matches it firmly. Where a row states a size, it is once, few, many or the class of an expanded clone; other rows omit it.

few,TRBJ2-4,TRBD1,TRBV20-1,TGCAGTGCTAGTGCAGACAGGGGGAGAACCAAAAACATTCAGTACTTC,CSASADRGRTKNIQYF
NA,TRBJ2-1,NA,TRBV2,TGTGCCAGCAGTGAAGCGCTTCAGGGCTCCTACAATGAGCAGTTCTTC,CASSEALQGSYNEQFF
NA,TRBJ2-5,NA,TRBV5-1,TGCGCCAGCACCCCGGAGGGGGGGCCTGAGACCCAGTACTTC,CASTPEGGPETQYF
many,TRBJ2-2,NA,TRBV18,TGTGCCAGCTCGGCAAACACCGGGGAGCTGTTTTTT,CASSANTGELFF
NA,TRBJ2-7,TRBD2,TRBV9,TGTGCCAGCAGCGTCGGGACTAGCGGGCTAACGGCCCACGAGCAGTACTTC,CASSVGTSGLTAHEQYF
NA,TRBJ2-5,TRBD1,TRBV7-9,TGTGCCAGCAGCTTAACAGGGGGCGGGGAGACCCAGTACTTC,CASSLTGGGETQYF
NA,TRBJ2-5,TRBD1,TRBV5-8,TGTGCCAGCAGCCCCGGGACAGGGTTAGGAGAGACCCAGTACTTC,CASSPGTGLGETQYF
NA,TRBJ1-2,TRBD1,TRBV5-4,TGTGCCAGCAGCCGCGAGGGGACAGCAATCAGCGGGGGCTACACCTTC,CASSREGTAISGGYTF
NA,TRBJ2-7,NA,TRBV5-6,TGTGCCAGCAGCTTGGCTCGGTACGAGCAGTACTTC,CASSLARYEQYF
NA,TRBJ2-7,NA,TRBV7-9,TGTGCCAGCAGCTTAGGGGGCTTCTACGAGCAGTACTTC,CASSLGGFYEQYF
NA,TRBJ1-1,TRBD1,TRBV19,TGTGCCAGTAGTGCACAGGGGATACCTGAAGCTTTCTTT,CASSAQGIPEAFF
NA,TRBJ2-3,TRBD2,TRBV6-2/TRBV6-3,TGTGCCAGCAGCCAAGGACTAGCGGGGGCCGATACGCAGTATTTT,CASSQGLAGADTQYF
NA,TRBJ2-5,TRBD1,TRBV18,TGTGCCAGCTCACCATTGGGACCCGGGACAGGGTTCCAAGAGACCCAGTACTTC,CASSPLGPGTGFQETQYF
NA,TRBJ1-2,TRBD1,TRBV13,TGTGCCAGCAGCCCAGGGACAGGGGGTCGAGGGAACTATGGCTACACCTTC,CASSPGTGGRGNYGYTF
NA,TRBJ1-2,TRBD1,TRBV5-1,TGCGCCAGCAGCTTAGGGGACAGCCCGGCGGGGAGCTATGGCTACACCTTC,CASSLGDSPAGSYGYTF
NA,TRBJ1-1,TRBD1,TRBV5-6,TGTGCCAGCAGCTTCGGACAGGGAGCTGAAGCTTTCTTT,CASSFGQGAEAFF
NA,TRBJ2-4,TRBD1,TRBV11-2,TGTGCCAGCAGCTCGGACAGGGCAGCCAAAAACATTCAGTACTTC,CASSSDRAAKNIQYF
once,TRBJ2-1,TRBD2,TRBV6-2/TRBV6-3,TGTGCCAGCAGTTACGGACTAGCGGGAGCAGTGGGTTACAATGAGCAGTTCTTC,CASSYGLAGAVGYNEQFF
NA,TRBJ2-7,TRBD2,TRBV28,TGTGCCAGCACCCTGGGGGCTAGCGGGAGGATCTACGAGCAGTACTTC,CASTLGASGRIYEQYF
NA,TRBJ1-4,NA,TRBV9,TGTGCCAGCAGCGTAGAGGGGGGGCGAAATGAAAAACTGTTTTTT,CASSVEGGRNEKLFF
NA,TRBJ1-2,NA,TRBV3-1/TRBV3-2,TGTGCCAGCAGCCCGACAGGATCCACTAACTATGGCTACACCTTC,CASSPTGSTNYGYTF
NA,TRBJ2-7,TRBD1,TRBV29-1,TGCAGCGCCACCGGACAGGGACCCTACGAGCAGTACTTC,CSATGQGPYEQYF
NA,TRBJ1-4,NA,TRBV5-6,TGTGCCAGCAGCGACCAGGGTGTCCCTAATGAAAAACTGTTTTTT,CASSDQGVPNEKLFF
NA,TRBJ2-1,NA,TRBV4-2,TGTGCCAGCAGCCTTGGCCAAGCGGGCCCGTCCTACAATGAGCAGTTCTTC,CASSLGQAGPSYNEQFF
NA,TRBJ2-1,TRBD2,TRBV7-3,TGTGCCAGCAAAACTAGCGGATCCCACAATGAGCAGTTCTTC,CASKTSGSHNEQFF
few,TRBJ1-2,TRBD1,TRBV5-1,TGCGCCAGCAGCTTGGCCGGAACAGGGGGTGGCTACACCTTC,CASSLAGTGGGYTF
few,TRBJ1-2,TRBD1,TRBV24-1,TGTGCCACCACCTGGGACAGAGAAAACTATGGCTACACCTTC,CATTWDRENYGYTF
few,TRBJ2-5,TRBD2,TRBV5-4,TGTGCCAGCAGCTTGGGGGGACTAGCGGGGGAAGAGACCCAGTACTTC,CASSLGGLAGEETQYF
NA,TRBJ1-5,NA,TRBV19,TGTGCCAGTAGTATGGAAACCAGGGTTAGTCAGCCCCAGCATTTT,CASSMETRVSQPQHF
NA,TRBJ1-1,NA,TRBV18,TGTGCCAGCTCACCACTCCCCGGGGACACTGAAGCTTTCTTT,CASSPLPGDTEAFF
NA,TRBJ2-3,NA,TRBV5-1,TGCGCCAGCAGCTTGGATCCGAGCTTACGGGATACGCAGTATTTT,CASSLDPSLRDTQYF
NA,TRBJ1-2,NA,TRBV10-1,TGCGCCAGCAGTGGGACAACTTACTATGGCTACACCTTC,CASSGTTYYGYTF
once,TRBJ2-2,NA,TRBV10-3,TGTGCCATCAGTGAGGGGCGGGGTAACACCGGGGAGCTGTTTTTT,CAISEGRGNTGELFF
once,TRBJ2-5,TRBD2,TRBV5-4,TGTGCCAGCAGCTTGGATGGACTAGCGGGGGGATCAGAGACCCAGTACTTC,CASSLDGLAGGSETQYF
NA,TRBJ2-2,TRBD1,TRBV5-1,TGCGCCAGCAGCTCCGGGACAGGGGGCCACACCGGGGAGCTGTTTTTT,CASSSGTGGHTGELFF
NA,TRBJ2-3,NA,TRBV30,TGTGCCTGGAGACCAGAACAGACGCAGTATTTT,CAWRPEQTQYF